One sample yielded the 8 T cell receptor beta chains listed below, sequenced in a study of blood T cell repertoires in COVID-19. Sequencing used immunoSEQ multiplex PCR; TCRdb keeps in-frame clones, though not all of them. The sample carries hundreds of thousands of clones, 85% to 90% recorded once. Specimen: peripheral blood. The source is a man aged 55 to 70 with acute or convalescent COVID-19.

This clone has just one count. The CDR3 loop reads CASSLGRNYGYTF. In DNA, the CDR3 is TGTGCCAGCAGCTTGGGCAGGAACTATGGCTACACCTTC. V usage is TRBV13 and J usage is TRBJ1-2; D remains unclear. Germline CDR1 reads PRHDT; CDR2 reads FYEKMQ (reference sequence). The CDR3 is 13 residues long. V was cut by 3 bases and J by 2 bases, with 7 bases left in between.

This chain uses TRBV2 with TRBJ2-7; possible D gene TRBD2, 6 bases. Germline V gene sequence: CDR1 SNHLY, CDR2 FYNNEI. V gave up 7 bases and J gave up 2 bases, with 15 bases separating them. This CDR3 is built from 14 residues. CDR3 protein: CASKGSSVTYEQYF. CDR3 in DNA: TGTGCCAGCAAGGGGTCTAGCGTAACCTACGAGCAGTACTTC.

The chain couples TRBV19 to TRBJ2-3; the D is unclear. CDR3 length equals 14 residues. Trimming took off 3 bases at V and 0 bases at J, with 7 bases between the two ends. Germline CDR1 reads LNHDA; CDR2 reads SQIVND (reference sequence). The CDR3, as DNA: TGTGCCAGTAGTATTTCTAGTAGCACAGATACGCAGTATTTT. Protein product: CASSISSSTDTQYF.

V and J are TRBV18 and TRBJ1-3, with a possible D match to TRBD1 (5 bases). Germline CDR1 reads KGHSH; CDR2 reads LQKENI. CDR3 size: 16 residues. The V end lost 3 bases, the J end lost 0 bases, and 12 bases lay between the germline ends. CDR3 in amino acids: CASSPLQADSGNTIYF. The CDR3 DNA reads as TGTGCCAGCTCACCTTTACAGGCCGACTCTGGAAACACCATATATTTT.

The J gene is TRBJ1-2, the V gene TRBV6-1, with 10 bases matching TRBD1. Unmatched junction bases numbered 5, after V lost 4 bases and J lost 0 bases. CDR1 is MNHNS and CDR2 is SASEGT in the germline V gene. This CDR3 contains 16 residues. CDR3 coding DNA: TGTGCCAGCAGTGCCCCGACAGGGGGCTCTAACTATGGCTACACCTTC. Translation gives CASSAPTGGSNYGYTF.

The chain carries TRBV6-1 and TRBJ2-5; D is unresolved. V was pared by 7 bases and J by 3 bases, with 15 bases between. CDR1 is MNHNS and CDR2 is SASEGT in the germline V gene. The CDR3 has 14 residues. The CDR3 region has the DNA TGTGCCAGCACTGCGCCTTGGGCCAAAGAGACCCAGTACTTC. Encoded protein: CASTAPWAKETQYF.

The chain uses TRBV4-1 and TRBJ2-7, with TRBD1 identical over 12 bases. The CDR3 has 15 residues. V lost 6 bases to trimming and J lost 5 bases; unmatched junction nucleotides: 8. Germline V CDR1 and CDR2: MGHRA, YSYEKL. Here the CDR3 reads CASRYRDRGPNEQYF. Here the CDR3 DNA reads TGCGCCAGCAGATACCGGGACAGGGGGCCTAACGAGCAGTACTTC.

J is TRBJ1-2 and V is TRBV15; TRBD1 matches at 8 bases. This CDR3 spans 13 amino acids. V trimming: 5 bases; J trimming: 7 bases; junction bases outside the gene matches: 6. Per germline, CDR1 LNHNV and CDR2 YYDKDF (reference sequence). The CDR3 DNA reads as TGTGCCACCAGCCAGCGGACAGGGTCTGGCTACACCTTC. It is translated as CATSQRTGSGYTF.